This TCR beta chain is drawn from a study of blood T cells in healthy people across ages. Study in general: Template switching recovered approximately one barcoded beta molecule for every two T cells.

With a J-beta primer mix and a sample-barcoded 5' primer, a second PCR ran about 7 to 12 cycles. TCRdb recomputed calls from the 5' RACE reads with MiXCR, one row per CDR3 protein. The sample yields 2 million or so distinct CDR3 sequences, approximately 50% seen once. This clonotype came up a few times. The sequence was collected from a woman aged 35 to 49 in good health. The sequenced sample was blood.

The CDR3 here is CASTIGAGANIQYF. The CDR3 region has the DNA TGTGCCAGCACTATAGGGGCAGGAGCAAACATTCAGTACTTC. The chain carries TRBV28 and TRBJ2-4; a weak D match, TRBD1 (5 bases). Per the germline V gene, CDR1 is MDHEN and CDR2 is SYDVKM. There are 14 residues in the CDR3. Trimming shortened V by 7 bases and J by 6 bases, and 16 bases separated the two germline ends.